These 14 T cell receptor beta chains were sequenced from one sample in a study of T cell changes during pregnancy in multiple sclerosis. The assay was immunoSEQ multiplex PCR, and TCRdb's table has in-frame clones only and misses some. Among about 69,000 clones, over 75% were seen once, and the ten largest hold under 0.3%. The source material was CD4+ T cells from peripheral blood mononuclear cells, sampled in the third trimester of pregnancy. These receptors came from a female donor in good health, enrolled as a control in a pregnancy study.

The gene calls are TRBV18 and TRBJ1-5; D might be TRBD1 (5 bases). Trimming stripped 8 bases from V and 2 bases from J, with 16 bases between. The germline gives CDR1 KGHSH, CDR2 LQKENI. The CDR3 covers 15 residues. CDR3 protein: CASGLGGAGNQPQHF. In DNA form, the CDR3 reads TGTGCCAGCGGACTCGGGGGAGCCGGCAATCAGCCCCAGCATTTT.

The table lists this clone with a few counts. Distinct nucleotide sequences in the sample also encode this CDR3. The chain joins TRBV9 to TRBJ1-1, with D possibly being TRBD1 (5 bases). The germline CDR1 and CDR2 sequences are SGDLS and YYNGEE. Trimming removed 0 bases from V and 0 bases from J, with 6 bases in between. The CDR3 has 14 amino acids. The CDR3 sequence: CASSVEGMNTEAFF. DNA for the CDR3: TGTGCCAGCAGCGTAGAGGGGATGAACACTGAAGCTTTCTTT.

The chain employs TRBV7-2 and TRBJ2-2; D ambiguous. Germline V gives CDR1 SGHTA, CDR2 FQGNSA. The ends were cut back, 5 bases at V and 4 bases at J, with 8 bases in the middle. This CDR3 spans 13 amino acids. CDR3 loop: CASSIPGTGELFF. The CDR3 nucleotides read TGTGCCAGCAGCATTCCGGGCACCGGGGAGCTGTTTTTT.

In DNA, the CDR3 is TGTGCCAGCAGCCAGCCCAGGAGGGGCTACACCTTC. Protein sequence: CASSQPRRGYTF. This rearrangement joins TRBV14 to TRBJ1-2; D gene uncertain. The V and J ends lost 3 bases and 8 bases respectively, with 10 bases between them. CDR3 length equals 12 residues. CDR1 is SGHDN and CDR2 is FVKESK in the germline V gene.

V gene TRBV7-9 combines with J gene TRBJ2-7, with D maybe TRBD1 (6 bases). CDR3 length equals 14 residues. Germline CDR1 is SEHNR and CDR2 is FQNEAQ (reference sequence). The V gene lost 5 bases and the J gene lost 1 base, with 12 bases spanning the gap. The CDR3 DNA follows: TGTGCCAGCAGCCCCAGACAGGAGTCCTACGAGCAGTACTTC. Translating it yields CASSPRQESYEQYF. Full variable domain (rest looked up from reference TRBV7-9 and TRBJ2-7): DTGVSQNPRHKITKRGQNVTFRCDPISEHNRLYWYRQTLGQGPEFLTYFQNEAQLEKSRLLSDRFSAERPKGSFSTLEIQRTEQGDSAMYLCASSPRQESYEQYFGPGTRLTVT.

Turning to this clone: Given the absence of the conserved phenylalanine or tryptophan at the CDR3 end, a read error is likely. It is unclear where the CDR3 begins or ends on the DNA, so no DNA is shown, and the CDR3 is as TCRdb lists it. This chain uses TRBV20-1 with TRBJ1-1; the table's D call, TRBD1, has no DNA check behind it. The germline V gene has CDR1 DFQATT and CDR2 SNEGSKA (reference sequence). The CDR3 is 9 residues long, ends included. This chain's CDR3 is CSARDTTAL.

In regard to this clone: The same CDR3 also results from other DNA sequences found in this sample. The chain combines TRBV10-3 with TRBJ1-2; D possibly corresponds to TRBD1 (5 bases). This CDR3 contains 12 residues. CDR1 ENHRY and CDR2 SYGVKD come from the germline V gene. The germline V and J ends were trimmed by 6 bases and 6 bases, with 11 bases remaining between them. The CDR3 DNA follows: TGTGCCATCAGCGGGCCGGGGGATGGCTACACCTTC. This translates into CAISGPGDGYTF.

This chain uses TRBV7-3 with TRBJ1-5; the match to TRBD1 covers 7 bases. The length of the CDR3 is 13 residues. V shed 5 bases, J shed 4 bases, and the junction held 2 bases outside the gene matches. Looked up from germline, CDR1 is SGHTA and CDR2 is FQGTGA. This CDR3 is CASSPTGNQPQHF. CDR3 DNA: TGTGCCAGCAGCCCGACAGGGAATCAGCCCCAGCATTTT.

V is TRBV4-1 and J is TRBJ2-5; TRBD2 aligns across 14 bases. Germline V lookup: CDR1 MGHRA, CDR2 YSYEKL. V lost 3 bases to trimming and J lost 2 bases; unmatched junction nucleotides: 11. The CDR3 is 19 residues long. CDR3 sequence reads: CASSHPRTSGGLGQETQYF. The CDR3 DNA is TGCGCCAGCAGCCACCCGAGGACTAGCGGGGGGCTGGGACAAGAGACCCAGTACTTC.

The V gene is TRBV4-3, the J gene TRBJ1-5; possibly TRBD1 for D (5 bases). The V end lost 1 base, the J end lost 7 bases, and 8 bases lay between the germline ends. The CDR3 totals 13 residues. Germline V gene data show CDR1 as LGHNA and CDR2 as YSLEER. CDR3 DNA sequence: TGCGCCAGCAGCCAAGGGGGGGACCAGCCCCAGCATTTT. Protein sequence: CASSQGGDQPQHF.

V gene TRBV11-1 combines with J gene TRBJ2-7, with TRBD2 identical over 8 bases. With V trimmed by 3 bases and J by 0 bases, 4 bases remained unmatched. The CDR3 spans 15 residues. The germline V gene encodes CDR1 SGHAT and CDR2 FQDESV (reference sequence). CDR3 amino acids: CASSFGGGTSYEQYF. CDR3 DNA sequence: TGTGCCAGCAGCTTCGGCGGGGGGACCTCCTACGAGCAGTACTTC.

DNA for the CDR3: TGTGCCAGCAGCTTTGGCGGGGGGGCGACTGGGGAGCTGTTTTTT. Encoded protein: CASSFGGGATGELFF. V is TRBV7-9 and J is TRBJ2-2; 9 bases match TRBD2. The CDR3 is 15 amino acids. Germline loops: CDR1 SEHNR, CDR2 FQNEAQ (reference sequence). J gave up 8 bases and V 3 bases, and 7 bases lay outside the gene matches.

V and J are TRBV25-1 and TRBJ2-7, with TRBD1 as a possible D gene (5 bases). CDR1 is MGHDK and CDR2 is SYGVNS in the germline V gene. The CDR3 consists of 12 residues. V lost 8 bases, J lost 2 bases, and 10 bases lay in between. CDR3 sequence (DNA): TGTGCCAGCGCAGGGATTACCTACGAGCAGTACTTC. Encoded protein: CASAGITYEQYF.

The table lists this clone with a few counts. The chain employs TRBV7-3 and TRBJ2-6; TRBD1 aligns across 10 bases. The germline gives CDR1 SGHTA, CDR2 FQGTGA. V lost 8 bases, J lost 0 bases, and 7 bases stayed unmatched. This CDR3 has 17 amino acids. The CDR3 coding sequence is TGTGCCAGCTCTCGGACAGGGGGACCCTCTGGGGCCAACGTCCTGACTTTC. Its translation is CASSRTGGPSGANVLTF.